The entry below describes one T cell receptor beta chain. Its target is unknown. RNA served as the template for amplifying TCR beta CDR3 regions. First-round RT-PCR employed HTBI primers, with a second-round multiplex PCR after it. TCRdb passed the multiplex PCR reads through MiXCR, listing each CDR3 protein once. The sample lists 450,000 to 600,000 distinct CDR3 sequences; under 45% were seen once. Germline values: CDR1 SGHRS, CDR2 YFSETQ. The CDR3 contains 16 residues. The junction had 9 bases not matched to a gene; V was cut back by 3 bases and J by 5 bases. The data were obtained in a study of Graves' ophthalmopathy and Graves' hyperthyroidism. The study's findings and limits: Blood also carried most expanded thyroid clonotypes exceeding 0.001 frequency.

Patients with other autoimmune diseases, uncontrolled infections, pregnancy or lactation were excluded. The chain combines TRBV5-1 with TRBJ1-2; 11 bases match TRBD1. The source of this sequence is an adult man with Graves' hyperthyroidism. The sample was peripheral blood or thyroid tissue (not recorded which). This CDR3 is CASSSFLGTGGYGYTF. CDR3 nucleotides: TGCGCCAGCAGCTCATTTCTAGGGACAGGGGGTTATGGCTACACCTTC.